This passage covers 28 T cell receptor beta chains from one sample sequenced in a study of T cell changes during pregnancy in multiple sclerosis. This table comes from immunoSEQ multiplex PCR, and its TCRdb copy is limited to in-frame clones, with some not included. The table shows about 67,000 clones, with more than 85% occurring only once. Sequences were derived from peripheral blood, sampled in the first trimester of pregnancy. Receptors were obtained from a female donor with multiple sclerosis, enrolled in a pregnancy study.

V usage is TRBV7-9 and J usage is TRBJ2-7, with 7 bases lining up with TRBD1. Germline values: CDR1 SEHNR, CDR2 FQNEAQ (reference sequence). This CDR3 region has 16 residues. The V gene end was trimmed by 3 bases and the J gene end by 4 bases; junction bases not matched to a gene: 12. The chain's CDR3 is CASSFEPGTVTYEQYF. CDR3 bases: TGTGCCAGCAGCTTTGAGCCCGGGACAGTGACTTACGAGCAGTACTTC.

The chain employs TRBV11-1 and TRBJ1-3, with 7 bases aligning to TRBD1. Germline V gene sequence: CDR1 SGHAT, CDR2 FQDESV (reference sequence). V lost 5 bases, J lost 0 bases, and 7 bases stayed unmatched. The CDR3 extends over 16 amino acids. CDR3 nucleotides: TGTGCCAGCAGCGAGGGGGACAGATCCTCTGGAAACACCATATATTTT. Amino acids: CASSEGDRSSGNTIYF.

In DNA form, the CDR3 reads TGCACCAGCAGTCTGGACAGGGACACGGTTCAGCCCCAGCATTTT. Protein: CTSSLDRDTVQPQHF. The V and J genes are TRBV1 and TRBJ1-5; the D segment call TRBD1 is taken from the table without a DNA check. TRBV1 is labeled a pseudogene. The CDR3 spans 15 residues.

This sequence joins TRBV27 and TRBJ2-2, with TRBD2 as a possible D gene (6 bases). V was shortened by 6 bases and J by 2 bases, with 13 bases between the two germline ends. The CDR3 spans 15 residues. Germline CDR1 reads MNHEY; CDR2 reads SMNVEV (reference sequence). Here the CDR3 DNA reads TGTGCCAGCAGAAGACCGGGACTCAACACCGGGGAGCTGTTTTTT. Translating gives CASRRPGLNTGELFF.

V usage is TRBV5-1 and J usage is TRBJ1-5, with TRBD1 identical over 12 bases. The CDR3 runs to 17 residues. Germline V gene sequence: CDR1 SGHRS, CDR2 YFSETQ. Unmatched junction bases numbered 6, after V lost 4 bases and J lost 1 base. CDR3 loop: CASSPGGQGASNQPQHF. CDR3 nucleotide sequence: TGCGCCAGCAGCCCGGGGGGACAGGGGGCCAGCAATCAGCCCCAGCATTTT.

The chain carries TRBV4-2 and TRBJ1-2; D perhaps matches TRBD1 (6 bases). Germline CDR1 reads LGHNA; CDR2 reads YNFKEQ. V was trimmed by 4 bases and J by 4 bases, leaving 16 bases between them. This CDR3 has 15 residues. The CDR3 DNA reads TGTGCCAGCAGCCCGACTAAGACAGGAGGCTATGGCTACACCTTC. It is translated as CASSPTKTGGYGYTF.

This clone was detected once. The genes are TRBV21-1 and TRBJ1-1; the table names TRBD1, a call not compared with the DNA. TRBV21-1 is deemed a pseudogene. This CDR3 has 16 amino acids. The chain's CDR3 is CASSKVRGTKSTEAFF. In nucleotides, the CDR3 is TGTGCCAGCAGCAAAGTGCGAGGGACAAAGAGCACTGAAGCTTTCTTT.

The CDR3 sequence is CASSLVEDTQYF. The CDR3 DNA sequence: TGTGCCAGCAGCTTAGTAGAAGATACGCAGTATTTT. V gene TRBV7-6 combines with J gene TRBJ2-3; D unclear. The germline V gene encodes CDR1 SGHVS and CDR2 FNYEAQ. The length of the CDR3 is 12 residues. The V and J ends lost 1 base and 5 bases respectively, with 4 bases between them.

This rearrangement joins TRBV7-9 to TRBJ2-1, with 12 bases fitting TRBD2. Trimming took 5 bases from V and 5 from J; bases not matched to a gene: 7. Germline values: CDR1 SEHNR, CDR2 FQNEAQ (reference sequence). The CDR3 runs to 16 residues. Here the CDR3 DNA reads TGTGCCAGCAGCCATCGACTAGCGGGGGACCACAATGAGCAGTTCTTC. It specifies CASSHRLAGDHNEQFF.

The chain carries TRBV6-6 and TRBJ2-2; D gene ambiguous. Trimming removed 6 bases at V and 0 bases at J, with 11 bases between. CDR1 and CDR2 (germline): MNHNY, SVGAGI (reference sequence). The CDR3 consists of 15 residues. This CDR3 is CASRHTKPNTGELFF. In DNA, the CDR3 is TGTGCCAGCAGACACACTAAACCGAACACCGGGGAGCTGTTTTTT.

V gene TRBV2 combines with J gene TRBJ2-1; tentative D call: TRBD2 (6 bases). The ends were cut back, 4 bases at V and 3 bases at J, with 7 bases in the middle. The CDR3 totals 13 residues. The germline CDR1 and CDR2 sequences are SNHLY and FYNNEI. The CDR3 loop reads CASSGTNYNEQFF. The DNA of the CDR3 is TGTGCCAGCAGTGGGACTAACTACAATGAGCAGTTCTTC.

The chain uses TRBV14 and TRBJ1-3; no clear D. This CDR3 spans 16 amino acids. The V end was cut by 0 bases, the J end by 0 bases, with 9 bases between. CDR1 SGHDN and CDR2 FVKESK come from the germline V gene. The CDR3 spells CASSQDLASSGNTIYF. The CDR3, as DNA: TGTGCCAGCAGCCAAGATCTGGCCAGCTCTGGAAACACCATATATTTT.

The J gene is TRBJ2-7, the V gene TRBV27; 14 bases are shared with TRBD2. Losses at the gene ends were 5 bases for V and 4 bases for J; bases not matched to a gene: 4. The CDR3 runs to 15 residues. Germline values: CDR1 MNHEY, CDR2 SMNVEV (reference sequence). The CDR3 is CASSRGLAGEYEQYF. The CDR3 region has the DNA TGTGCCAGCAGTAGGGGACTAGCGGGAGAGTACGAGCAGTACTTC.

V usage is TRBV29-1 and J usage is TRBJ2-1; the D is unclear. V was clipped by 1 base and J by 8 bases, with 9 bases between them. In germline, CDR1 is SQVTM, CDR2 ANQGSEA. The CDR3 runs to 12 residues. As DNA, the CDR3 is TGCAGCGTTGAAGGACTTGTCGATGAGCAGTTCTTC. It yields the protein CSVEGLVDEQFF.

As to this clone: A junction end diverges from the germline sequence, so it may reflect a read error. Other DNA sequences in this sample translate to the same CDR3. This chain links TRBV7-9 with TRBJ1-1; D unresolved. Germline assignment: CDR1 SEHNR and CDR2 FQNEAQ (reference sequence). The CDR3 consists of 14 residues. The DNA of the CDR3 is TGTGCCAGCAGCTCCCTGTGGAGGGAGGGTGAAGCCTTCTTT. Its translation: CASSSLWREGEAFF.

V gene TRBV7-3 combines with J gene TRBJ2-3, with a possible D match to TRBD2 (5 bases). The CDR3 sequence is 15 residues long. Germline CDR1 reads SGHTA; CDR2 reads FQGTGA. V lost 5 bases and J 1 base, leaving 13 bases between the germline ends. In DNA, the CDR3 is TGTGCCAGCAGCCCCCTCGGGGTTCGCACAGATACGCAGTATTTT. Protein product: CASSPLGVRTDTQYF. Variable domain in full (rest from reference TRBV7-3 and TRBJ2-3): GAGVSQTPSNKVTEKGKYVELRCDPISGHTALYWYRQSLGQGPEFLIYFQGTGAADDSGLPNDRFFAVRPEGSVSTLKIQRTERGDSAVYLCASSPLGVRTDTQYFGPGTRLTVL.

CDR3 protein: CASSSMDRGTTNEKLFF. In nucleotides, the CDR3 is TGTGCCAGCAGCTCAATGGACAGGGGGACAACTAATGAAAAACTGTTTTTT. The V and J genes are TRBV7-9 and TRBJ1-4; 10 nucleotides align to TRBD1. The junction had 5 bases not matched to a gene; V was cut back by 4 bases and J by 0 bases. Germline CDR1 is SEHNR and CDR2 is FQNEAQ (reference sequence). The CDR3 is 17 amino acids.

This sequence joins TRBV6-6 and TRBJ1-2; a possible D gene is TRBD1 (6 bases). Germline CDR1 reads MNHNY; CDR2 reads SVGAGI (reference sequence). The CDR3 consists of 15 residues. V lost 0 bases, J lost 7 bases, and 15 bases lay in between. The CDR3 coding sequence is TGTGCCAGCAGTTACTCGAGCGAGGGGGGGAGTGGCTACACCTTC. Protein product: CASSYSSEGGSGYTF.

This sequence joins TRBV6-6 and TRBJ1-4; 9 nucleotides match TRBD1. The germline V gene encodes CDR1 MNHNY and CDR2 SVGAGI (reference sequence). Trimming removed 4 bases from V and 8 bases from J; junction bases left unmatched: 8. The CDR3 is made up of 15 amino acids. CDR3 sequence reads: CASSFPGTGLEKLFF. The CDR3 DNA sequence: TGTGCCAGCAGTTTTCCCGGGACAGGGTTAGAAAAACTGTTTTTT.

In its sample, this clone was seen once. The chain combines TRBV2 with TRBJ1-2; 9 positions agree with TRBD1. Germline CDR1 SNHLY, CDR2 FYNNEI. With 5 bases clipped from V and 7 bases from J, the junction kept 8 bases outside the gene matches. The CDR3 has 14 residues. CDR3 protein: CASSLKQGAVGYTF. CDR3 DNA sequence: TGTGCCAGCAGTCTAAAACAGGGGGCTGTTGGCTACACCTTC.

The V call is TRBV29-1, the J call TRBJ1-2; D uncertain. Germline V gene sequence: CDR1 SQVTM, CDR2 ANQGSEA. The V end lost 1 base, the J end lost 2 bases, and 8 bases lay between the germline ends. The CDR3 is 13 residues long. CDR3 in DNA: TGCAGCGTTGAAGGTGGAGGGAACTATGGCTACACCTTC. Translated: CSVEGGGNYGYTF.

The chain links TRBV7-2 to TRBJ1-5; D gene ambiguous. Germline CDR1 reads SGHTA; CDR2 reads FQGNSA. The CDR3 is 15 residues long. V gave up 3 bases and J gave up 4 bases, with 13 bases separating them. The CDR3 bases are TGTGCCAGCAGCTTGGGAGTAAATCATAATCAGCCCCAGCATTTT. It is translated as CASSLGVNHNQPQHF.

The chain carries TRBV18 and TRBJ1-2; the D gene is possibly TRBD1 (5 bases). The V gene's germline CDR1 is KGHSH and CDR2 LQKENI. Trimming shortened V by 6 bases and J by 1 base, and 9 bases separated the two germline ends. This CDR3 is 13 amino acids long. The CDR3 DNA sequence: TGTGCCAGCTCTGAAGGGGTTAACTATGGCTACACCTTC. This encodes CASSEGVNYGYTF.

J is TRBJ1-3 and V is TRBV27; perhaps TRBD1 as D (5 bases). The CDR3 runs to 13 residues. V gave up 5 bases and J gave up 2 bases, with 7 bases separating them. Germline-derived CDR1 and CDR2 are MNHEY and SMNVEV (reference sequence). CDR3 sequence (DNA): TGTGCCAGCAGTCTGGGGCCTGGAAACACCATATATTTT. The encoded protein is CASSLGPGNTIYF.

The chain links TRBV6-5 to TRBJ1-2; D perhaps matches TRBD1 (5 bases). Trimming shortened V by 5 bases and J by 3 bases, and 13 bases separated the two germline ends. This CDR3 spans 14 amino acids. Germline CDR1 MNHEY, CDR2 SVGAGI. The CDR3 DNA follows: TGTGCCAGCAGTCTACAGGCGTCCGACTATGGCTACACCTTC. Translation: CASSLQASDYGYTF.

Worth noting for this clone: One end of the junction is discordant with germline, which a read error may explain. The chain combines TRBV6-1 with TRBJ2-7, with 10 positions matching TRBD1. CDR3 length: 11 residues. Germline V gene data show CDR1 as MNHNS and CDR2 as SASEGT. The CDR3 DNA reads TGTGCCAGCAGTGAGACAGGGGGCGCGAGCTTC. This encodes CASSETGGASF.

This clone has just one count. V usage is TRBV27 and J usage is TRBJ2-7; D not resolved. Deletions cut 3 bases from V and 3 bases from J, with 18 bases between. The V gene's germline CDR1 is MNHEY and CDR2 SMNVEV (reference sequence). The CDR3 runs 16 residues. This chain's CDR3 is CASSFLGPIPNYEQYF. The DNA for the CDR3 is TGTGCCAGCAGTTTTCTTGGCCCCATCCCCAACTACGAGCAGTACTTC.

This chain links TRBV2 with TRBJ2-7, with 12 nucleotides matching TRBD1. Germline values: CDR1 SNHLY, CDR2 FYNNEI. With V trimmed by 8 bases and J by 2 bases, 13 bases remained unmatched. This CDR3 has 17 amino acids. DNA of the CDR3: TGTGCCAGCCACCTGGGGACAGGGGGCTCGAGCGCCTACGAGCAGTACTTC. Its translation: CASHLGTGGSSAYEQYF.